This is a list of T cell receptor beta chains from one sample in a study of T cells in Graves' hyperthyroidism and ophthalmopathy. Each CDR3 protein gets one entry after TCRdb re-called the multiplex PCR reads with MiXCR. Of about 400,000 distinct CDR3 sequences listed, roughly 25% are singletons. Sequenced input: blood. Every receptor here comes from a man aged 45 to 65 with Graves' hyperthyroidism. CDR3s include the opening cysteine and the closing phenylalanine or tryptophan. D genes are given only for firm matches. Part of the rows lack a size; the others show once, few, many or a class for expanded clones.

cdr3_nt cdr3_aa cdr3_length j_call d_call clone_size v_call
TGCAGTGCTAGCGGGCCCAATGAAAAACTGTTTTTT CSASGPNEKLFF 12 TRBJ1-4 . . TRBV20-1
TGTGCCAGCAGCTTAGGGGGACAGCTCCTTAACTATGGCTACACCTTC CASSLGGQLLNYGYTF 16 TRBJ1-2 TRBD1 . TRBV7-9
TGTGCCTGGAGTGTACAACAACGGCGGCGTTCCTACGAGCAGTACTTC CAWSVQQRRRSYEQYF 16 TRBJ2-7 . many TRBV30
TGTGCCAGTAGTATGATAGCGGGAGATTCCTACAATGAGCAGTTCTTC CASSMIAGDSYNEQFF 16 TRBJ2-1 TRBD2 few TRBV19
TGCAGTGCTAGATCCGGGACTAGCGGAGAAGAGACCCAGTACTTC CSARSGTSGEETQYF 15 TRBJ2-5 TRBD2 few TRBV20-1
TGTGCCAGCAGTGAACCGTCGGGTTTGAATGGCTACACCTTC CASSEPSGLNGYTF 14 TRBJ1-2 . . TRBV2
TGTGCCAGCAGCCCCCGACAGGGGAGGAACACTGAAGCTTTCTTT CASSPRQGRNTEAFF 15 TRBJ1-1 TRBD1 few TRBV3-1
TGTGCCAGTAGTATCCAGGGTCGCGGGAGGGCCGGTGAGCAGTACTTC CASSIQGRGRAGEQYF 16 TRBJ2-7 TRBD2 . TRBV19
TGTGCCAGCAGCCCAGGGACTAGCGGGAGGTCAGATACGCAGTATTTT CASSPGTSGRSDTQYF 16 TRBJ2-3 TRBD2 many TRBV7-9
TGTGCCAGCAGTTACTCTGGGGCACCGAGGGCTAATGAAAAACTGTTTTTT CASSYSGAPRANEKLFF 17 TRBJ1-4 . . TRBV6-5
TGTGCCAGCAGTTACCGGGACTTTTACAATGAGCAGTTCTTC CASSYRDFYNEQFF 14 TRBJ2-1 . few TRBV6-6
TGCAGTGCTAGCTCTAGCGGAAGCTCCTACGAGCAGTACTTC CSASSSGSSYEQYF 14 TRBJ2-7 TRBD2 . TRBV20-1
TGCAGTGCTAGAGACCCAATACAGGGGAAGACCCAGCACTTC CSARDPIQGKTQHF 14 TRBJ2-5 TRBD1 . TRBV20-1
TGTGCCAGCAGCCCAGGACGGACTAGCACAGATACGCAGTATTTT CASSPGRTSTDTQYF 15 TRBJ2-3 . many TRBV11-2
TGTGCCACCAGTGTTGGGGGGACCGGGGAGCTGTTTTTT CATSVGGTGELFF 13 TRBJ2-2 . . TRBV24-1
TGCGCCAGCAGTGAGTCTCCCACACAGAGGCTACTTTACGAGCAGTACTTC CASSESPTQRLLYEQYF 17 TRBJ2-7 . . TRBV10-1
TGCGCCAGCAGCTTGGGACTAGCGGGAGAAGCCACCGGGACGGTTTACGAGCAGTACTTC CASSLGLAGEATGTVYEQYF 20 TRBJ2-7 TRBD2 . TRBV5-1
TGTGCCAGCAGCCATGGGTCGGGACGGCAGTACTTC CASSHGSGRQYF 12 TRBJ2-7 . . TRBV14
TGTGCCAGCAGCCCGGTCCTCGGGGGGGACACTGTAGCTTTCTTT CASSPVLGGDTVAFF 15 TRBJ1-1 . . TRBV11-2
TGTGCCACCGAGGACTACCAAGAGACCCAGTACTTC CATEDYQETQYF 12 TRBJ2-5 . once TRBV24-1
TGTGCCAGCACGACCTGGACAGGGTACACCGGGGAGCTGTTTTTT CASTTWTGYTGELFF 15 TRBJ2-2 TRBD1 . TRBV13
TGTGCCAGCAGTCGACTCGGACAGGGAGGGTTTGGCAATCAGCCCCAGCATTTT CASSRLGQGGFGNQPQHF 18 TRBJ1-5 TRBD1 . TRBV27
TGTGCCAGCAGTCTCTTCGCGACTAGTGACTACGAGCAGTACTTC CASSLFATSDYEQYF 15 TRBJ2-7 . many TRBV12-3/TRBV12-4
TGTGCCAGCAGTCCAACAGGGCTCCGGGCCCAGTACTTC CASSPTGLRAQYF 13 TRBJ2-5 . many TRBV12-3/TRBV12-4
TGTGCCAGCACCCTGGGAGCGAACTATGGCTACACCTTC CASTLGANYGYTF 13 TRBJ1-2 . few TRBV12-3/TRBV12-4
TGCAGTGCTGCCTCTGGACAGGGGAGCGCAGATACGCAGTATTTT CSAASGQGSADTQYF 15 TRBJ2-3 TRBD1 . TRBV20-1
TGCGCCAGCAGCTTGGTGGCCGTGAGCTCCTACAATGAGCAGTTCTTC CASSLVAVSSYNEQFF 16 TRBJ2-1 . few TRBV5-1
TGCAGTGCTAGAGCCGATAGAGGGGCGGCAGATACGCAGTATTTT CSARADRGAADTQYF 15 TRBJ2-3 . . TRBV20-1
TGTGCCAGCAGTCCCGGGGGGGCCGGAGAGACCCAGTACTTC CASSPGGAGETQYF 14 TRBJ2-5 TRBD2 . TRBV3-1
TGCAGTGCTATACAGAGAACCTCGGGAAAACTGTTTTTT CSAIQRTSGKLFF 13 TRBJ1-4 . few TRBV20-1
TGTGCCAGCAGCGCTGATAGGCCCTCTGGAAACACCATATATTTT CASSADRPSGNTIYF 15 TRBJ1-3 . . TRBV9
TGCAGTGCTAGACTCCCGGACACACTTAGCGTCCGTGGCTACACCTTC CSARLPDTLSVRGYTF 16 TRBJ1-2 . few TRBV20-1
TGTGCCACTCGTCGGGACCTGACCTACGAGCAGTACTTC CATRRDLTYEQYF 13 TRBJ2-7 . few TRBV18
TGTGCCAGCAGTTTCTTATTGGCCCAAGACTACGAGCAGTACTTC CASSFLLAQDYEQYF 15 TRBJ2-7 . many TRBV28
TGTGCCAGCAGCTCCTTGACAGGGGGTGAAGCTTTCTTT CASSSLTGGEAFF 13 TRBJ1-1 TRBD1 . TRBV7-9
TGCAGTGCTACCTCTACTAGCGCCGTCTCCTACAATGAGCAGTTCTTC CSATSTSAVSYNEQFF 16 TRBJ2-1 TRBD2 . TRBV20-1
TGTGCCAGCAACCCGGGACACCCCTACGAGCAGTACTTC CASNPGHPYEQYF 13 TRBJ2-7 . many TRBV2
TGTGCCAGCAGCACAGGACGGGGGACAGCCCAGTACTTC CASSTGRGTAQYF 13 TRBJ2-5 . . TRBV11-2
TGTGCCAGCTCACTAGGGTCAGGAGATACGCAGTATTTT CASSLGSGDTQYF 13 TRBJ2-3 . few TRBV18
TGTGCCAGCAGTTTCCCAACAGGGACAGGCCGGAGCTACGAGCAGTACTTC CASSFPTGTGRSYEQYF 17 TRBJ2-7 TRBD1 . TRBV28
TGTGCCACCAGTGACGCTCGACTGGGCCACTCCTACAATGAGCAGTTCTTC CATSDARLGHSYNEQFF 17 TRBJ2-1 . . TRBV24-1
TGTGCCAGCATCTCGGGGAAACAGACAGTCTACGAGCAGTACTTC CASISGKQTVYEQYF 15 TRBJ2-7 . . TRBV28
TGTGCCAGCAGCTGGACAGGGACGAACACCGGGGAGCTGTTTTTT CASSWTGTNTGELFF 15 TRBJ2-2 TRBD1 . TRBV12-3/TRBV12-4
TGTGCCAGCAGCTCCCAGGGAGCCAAAAACATTCAGTACTTC CASSSQGAKNIQYF 14 TRBJ2-4 . many TRBV11-2
TGTGCCATCAGTGAGGCCCATCCCGGGACTCGAGGAAATGAGCAGTTCTTC CAISEAHPGTRGNEQFF 17 TRBJ2-1 . few TRBV10-3
TGTGCCATCAGTGAGTCGAGGGGTTTCGAGCAGTACTTC CAISESRGFEQYF 13 TRBJ2-7 . . TRBV10-3
TGTACCAGCAGTTACTCAACCCTAGGTCAGCAGCCTGAAGCTTTCTTT CTSSYSTLGQQPEAFF 16 TRBJ1-1 . . TRBV6-6
TGCGCCAGCAGCTTAGACCCGGCTGGAGATACGCAGTATTTT CASSLDPAGDTQYF 14 TRBJ2-3 . few TRBV5-1
TGTGCCAGCAGCTCTAGCGGGAGTGAGCAGTTCTTC CASSSSGSEQFF 12 TRBJ2-1 TRBD2 . TRBV7-9
TGCAGTGCTAGTGGCCCCTCTAGCGGACTCAACAATGAGCAGTTCTTC CSASGPSSGLNNEQFF 16 TRBJ2-1 TRBD2 few TRBV20-1
TGTGCCAGCAGCTCAACCGGGGCGGGACAGAGCTACGAGCAGTACTTC CASSSTGAGQSYEQYF 16 TRBJ2-7 . few TRBV13
TGCAGTGCTAGAGTTCCCGACGGGGGAGCGACTGAAGCTTTCTTT CSARVPDGGATEAFF 15 TRBJ1-1 . . TRBV20-1
TGCAGTGCTAGAGATGGGGGGGATAGCGGGGGCTACACCTTC CSARDGGDSGGYTF 14 TRBJ1-2 . many TRBV20-1
TGTGCCAGCAGTGGACTAGCGGGAGGGGCGGGGGAGCAGTACTTC CASSGLAGGAGEQYF 15 TRBJ2-7 TRBD2 many TRBV2
TGCGCCAGCAGCTTGGATATCCGGGACAGATACTACGAGCAGTACTTC CASSLDIRDRYYEQYF 16 TRBJ2-7 TRBD1 . TRBV5-1